The rows below give T cell receptor beta chains drawn from one sample of a study of T cells in Graves' hyperthyroidism and ophthalmopathy. TCRdb re-called the multiplex PCR reads through MiXCR, storing one row per CDR3 protein. The sample contains some 530,000 distinct CDR3 sequences, around a fifth of which appear only once. What was sequenced was blood. All receptors derive from a woman in her sixties or seventies with Graves' ophthalmopathy. CDR3s include the opening cysteine and the closing phenylalanine or tryptophan. The D gene is left open where the match is weak. Expanded clones are given a class, and other clones once, few, many or no size at all.

CDR3nt: TGTGCCTGGAGTGTAATTGCACAGGGGCTCGGTAATTCACCCCTCCACTTT
CDR3aa: CAWSVIAQGLGNSPLHF
j_gene: TRBJ1-6
v_gene: TRBV30
abundance: -
d_gene: TRBD1

CDR3nt: TGTGCCAACAGCAGGACACGGAACACTGAAGCTTTCTTT
CDR3aa: CANSRTRNTEAFF
j_gene: TRBJ1-1
v_gene: TRBV7-6
abundance: -
d_gene: -

CDR3nt: TGTGCCAGCAGTCCCGTGGCGGCAGGGAGGGATACTGAAGCTTTCTTT
CDR3aa: CASSPVAAGRDTEAFF
j_gene: TRBJ1-1
v_gene: TRBV6-1
abundance: once
d_gene: -

CDR3nt: TGTGCCAGCAGCCCCTGGGGTAGCGGGACCGATGAGCAGTTCTTC
CDR3aa: CASSPWGSGTDEQFF
j_gene: TRBJ2-1
v_gene: TRBV7-9
abundance: many
d_gene: TRBD2

CDR3nt: TGTGCCAGCAGTTTAGCGCTTAAGCAGACCCAGTACTTC
CDR3aa: CASSLALKQTQYF
j_gene: TRBJ2-5
v_gene: TRBV12-3/TRBV12-4
abundance: many
d_gene: -

CDR3nt: TGCAGTGCTGGAACCCCTGATCCACAGCGCAATGAGCAGTTCTTC
CDR3aa: CSAGTPDPQRNEQFF
j_gene: TRBJ2-1
v_gene: TRBV20-1
abundance: -
d_gene: -

CDR3nt: TGTGCCAGCTCACTCGGACAGGGGGCGAGCACCGGGGAGCTGTTTTTT
CDR3aa: CASSLGQGASTGELFF
j_gene: TRBJ2-2
v_gene: TRBV18
abundance: -
d_gene: TRBD1

CDR3nt: TGTGCCAGCAGTCCGCCTAGAGAGACCCAGTTCTTC
CDR3aa: CASSPPRETQFF
j_gene: TRBJ2-1
v_gene: TRBV28
abundance: once
d_gene: -

CDR3nt: TGTGCCAGCAGCCAAGGAATTTTTGAGCAGTTCTTC
CDR3aa: CASSQGIFEQFF
j_gene: TRBJ2-1
v_gene: TRBV3-1
abundance: -
d_gene: -

CDR3nt: TGTGCCAGCAGTCCACGACAATCTGGACCCGAGGGGTATGGCTACACCTTC
CDR3aa: CASSPRQSGPEGYGYTF
j_gene: TRBJ1-2
v_gene: TRBV28
abundance: many
d_gene: -

CDR3nt: TGTGCCAGCAGCGTCAGGGCGGCTGGGGCCAACGTCCTGACTTTC
CDR3aa: CASSVRAAGANVLTF
j_gene: TRBJ2-6
v_gene: TRBV7-9
abundance: few
d_gene: -

CDR3nt: TGTGCCAGTAGTATTTGGGGACGGGGTTACAATGAGCAGTTCTTC
CDR3aa: CASSIWGRGYNEQFF
j_gene: TRBJ2-1
v_gene: TRBV19
abundance: -
d_gene: -

CDR3nt: TGTGCCAGCAGTTTATCAGGGTCAGCTGAAGCTTTCTTT
CDR3aa: CASSLSGSAEAFF
j_gene: TRBJ1-1
v_gene: TRBV12-3/TRBV12-4
abundance: many
d_gene: -

CDR3nt: TGCAGTGCTAGGGATTACAGGGGGCATGGGGAGACCCAGTACTTC
CDR3aa: CSARDYRGHGETQYF
j_gene: TRBJ2-5
v_gene: TRBV20-1
abundance: -
d_gene: TRBD1

CDR3nt: TGTGCCAGCATCCTGACGTACCAAGAGACCCAGTACTTC
CDR3aa: CASILTYQETQYF
j_gene: TRBJ2-5
v_gene: TRBV25-1
abundance: -
d_gene: -

CDR3nt: TGTGCCAGCGCGACTAGCGGGAGTTCAGATACGCAGTATTTT
CDR3aa: CASATSGSSDTQYF
j_gene: TRBJ2-3
v_gene: TRBV19
abundance: few
d_gene: TRBD2

CDR3nt: TGTGCCAGCAGCCAACGCACCGGGACGGATACCTACGAGCAGTACTTC
CDR3aa: CASSQRTGTDTYEQYF
j_gene: TRBJ2-7
v_gene: TRBV7-9
abundance: many
d_gene: -

CDR3nt: TGTGCCAGCAGCCCCTGGCAGTCTAGCACAGATACGCAGTATTTT
CDR3aa: CASSPWQSSTDTQYF
j_gene: TRBJ2-3
v_gene: TRBV12-3/TRBV12-4
abundance: -
d_gene: -

CDR3nt: TGTGCCAGCAGCCGGACAGGGCTTGAGCAGTTCTTC
CDR3aa: CASSRTGLEQFF
j_gene: TRBJ2-1
v_gene: TRBV11-2
abundance: many
d_gene: TRBD1

CDR3nt: TGCAGTGCTAGAGATCCTAGCGGGAGCCTCTCCTACGAGCAGTACTTC
CDR3aa: CSARDPSGSLSYEQYF
j_gene: TRBJ2-7
v_gene: TRBV20-1
abundance: few
d_gene: TRBD2

CDR3nt: TGCGCCAGCAGTGATAGCGGGGGGAGCTCCTACGAGCAGTACTTC
CDR3aa: CASSDSGGSSYEQYF
j_gene: TRBJ2-7
v_gene: TRBV10-1
abundance: few
d_gene: TRBD2

CDR3nt: TGCAGTGGGGAGGGGGGGAGAGGCGCAGATACGCAGTATTTT
CDR3aa: CSGEGGRGADTQYF
j_gene: TRBJ2-3
v_gene: TRBV20-1
abundance: few
d_gene: -

CDR3nt: TGTGCCAGCTCAGAAATAAACACCGGGGAGCTGTTTTTT
CDR3aa: CASSEINTGELFF
j_gene: TRBJ2-2
v_gene: TRBV18
abundance: few
d_gene: -

CDR3nt: TGTGCCAGTAGTCCCGGGACAGGAATGAACACTGAAGCTTTCTTT
CDR3aa: CASSPGTGMNTEAFF
j_gene: TRBJ1-1
v_gene: TRBV19
abundance: many
d_gene: TRBD1

CDR3nt: TGTGCCAGTAGTTCACTGACAGGGCGCACTTACAATGAGCAGTTCTTC
CDR3aa: CASSSLTGRTYNEQFF
j_gene: TRBJ2-1
v_gene: TRBV19
abundance: few
d_gene: TRBD1

CDR3nt: TGTGCCAGCAGACCAAGGGAATTGGTCGGAGAGACCCAGTACTTC
CDR3aa: CASRPRELVGETQYF
j_gene: TRBJ2-5
v_gene: TRBV6-1
abundance: -
d_gene: -

CDR3nt: TGTGCCTGGAGTGTATGGGGGATACCCTACGAGCAGTACTTC
CDR3aa: CAWSVWGIPYEQYF
j_gene: TRBJ2-7
v_gene: TRBV30
abundance: few
d_gene: -

CDR3nt: TGTGCCAGCAAGCCAGGGGTTAGCACAGATACGCAGTATTTT
CDR3aa: CASKPGVSTDTQYF
j_gene: TRBJ2-3
v_gene: TRBV6-1
abundance: -
d_gene: -

CDR3nt: TGCGCCAGCCGCACTAGCGGGCGGGAGACCCAGTACTTC
CDR3aa: CASRTSGRETQYF
j_gene: TRBJ2-5
v_gene: TRBV5-1
abundance: few
d_gene: TRBD2

CDR3nt: TGTGCCAGCAGCCGCTCAAGATTAGAAGCTTTCTTT
CDR3aa: CASSRSRLEAFF
j_gene: TRBJ1-1
v_gene: TRBV7-2
abundance: -
d_gene: -

CDR3nt: TGTGCCAGCAGCTTAGGCGGGAAATCCTACGAGCAGTACTTC
CDR3aa: CASSLGGKSYEQYF
j_gene: TRBJ2-7
v_gene: TRBV7-8
abundance: few
d_gene: -

CDR3nt: TGCAGTGCTAAGGGGCTCACCTACGAGCAGTACTTC
CDR3aa: CSAKGLTYEQYF
j_gene: TRBJ2-7
v_gene: TRBV20-1
abundance: -
d_gene: -

CDR3nt: TGTGCCTGGAGTCGCGGACAGAACACCGGGGAGCTGTTTTTT
CDR3aa: CAWSRGQNTGELFF
j_gene: TRBJ2-2
v_gene: TRBV30
abundance: few
d_gene: -

CDR3nt: TGTGCCGGAAATATAGCGGGACCTCTCACAGATACGCAGTATTTT
CDR3aa: CAGNIAGPLTDTQYF
j_gene: TRBJ2-3
v_gene: TRBV30
abundance: -
d_gene: TRBD2

CDR3nt: TGTGCCAGCAGTTTACGGAGGGGGCGCGATTCACCCCTCCACTTT
CDR3aa: CASSLRRGRDSPLHF
j_gene: TRBJ1-6
v_gene: TRBV28
abundance: many
d_gene: TRBD1

CDR3nt: TGTGCCAGCAGCCTGTCAGGGCCCACCGGGGAGCTGTTTTTT
CDR3aa: CASSLSGPTGELFF
j_gene: TRBJ2-2
v_gene: TRBV7-3
abundance: few
d_gene: -

CDR3nt: TGTGCCAGTAAGAGGGCGAACACTGAAGCTTTCTTT
CDR3aa: CASKRANTEAFF
j_gene: TRBJ1-1
v_gene: TRBV19
abundance: many
d_gene: -

CDR3nt: TGTGCCAGCAGTTGGGCACAGGGGACCACCGGGGAGCTGTTTTTT
CDR3aa: CASSWAQGTTGELFF
j_gene: TRBJ2-2
v_gene: TRBV12-3/TRBV12-4
abundance: -
d_gene: TRBD1

CDR3nt: TGTGCCACCAGCAGAGATCGGATGAAATACTACAATGAGCAGTTCTTC
CDR3aa: CATSRDRMKYYNEQFF
j_gene: TRBJ2-1
v_gene: TRBV15
abundance: few
d_gene: -